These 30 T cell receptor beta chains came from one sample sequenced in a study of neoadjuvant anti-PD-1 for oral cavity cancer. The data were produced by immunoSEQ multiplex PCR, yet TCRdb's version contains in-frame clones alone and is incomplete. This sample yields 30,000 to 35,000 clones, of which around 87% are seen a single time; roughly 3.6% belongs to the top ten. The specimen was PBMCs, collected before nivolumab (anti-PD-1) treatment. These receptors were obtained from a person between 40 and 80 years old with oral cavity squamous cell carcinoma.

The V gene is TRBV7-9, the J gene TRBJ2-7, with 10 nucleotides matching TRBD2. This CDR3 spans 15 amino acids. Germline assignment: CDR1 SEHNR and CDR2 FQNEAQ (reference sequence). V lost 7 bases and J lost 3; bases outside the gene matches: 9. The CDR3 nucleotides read TGTGCCAGCATCAACCTTACTAGCGGGGACTACGAGCAGTACTTC. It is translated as CASINLTSGDYEQYF.

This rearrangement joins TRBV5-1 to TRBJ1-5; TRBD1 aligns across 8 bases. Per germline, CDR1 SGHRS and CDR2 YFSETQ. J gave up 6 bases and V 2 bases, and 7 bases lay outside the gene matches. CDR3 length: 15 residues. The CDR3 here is CASSLQGVVGQPQHF. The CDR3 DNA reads TGCGCCAGCAGCTTACAGGGGGTGGTCGGTCAGCCCCAGCATTTT.

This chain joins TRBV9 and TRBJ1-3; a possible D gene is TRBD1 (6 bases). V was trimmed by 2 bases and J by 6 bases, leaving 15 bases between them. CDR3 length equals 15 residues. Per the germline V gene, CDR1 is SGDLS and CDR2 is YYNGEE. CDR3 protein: CASSVTGQAENTIYF. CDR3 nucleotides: TGTGCCAGCAGCGTTACGGGACAAGCTGAAAACACCATATATTTT.

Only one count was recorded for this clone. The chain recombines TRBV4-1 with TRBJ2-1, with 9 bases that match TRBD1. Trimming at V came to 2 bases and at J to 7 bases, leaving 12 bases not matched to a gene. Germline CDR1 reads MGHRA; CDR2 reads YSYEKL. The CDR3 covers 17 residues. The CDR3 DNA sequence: TGCGCCAGCAGCCAAAAGGGCCCCGGGACAGGGTTGAATGAGCAGTTCTTC. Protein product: CASSQKGPGTGLNEQFF.

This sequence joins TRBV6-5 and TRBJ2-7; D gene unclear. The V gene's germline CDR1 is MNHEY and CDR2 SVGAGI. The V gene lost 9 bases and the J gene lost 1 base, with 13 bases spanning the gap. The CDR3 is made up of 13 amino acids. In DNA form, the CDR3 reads TGTGCCAGAGCCCTAAGGCGATCCTACGAGCAGTACTTC. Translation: CARALRRSYEQYF.

CDR3 loop: CASTGQAYQPQHF. CDR3 nucleotide sequence: TGTGCCAGCACGGGACAGGCGTATCAGCCCCAGCATTTT. J is TRBJ1-5 and V is TRBV2, with TRBD1 identical over 8 bases. Germline lookup yields CDR1 SNHLY and CDR2 FYNNEI. V lost 7 bases and J lost 5; bases outside the gene matches: 4. The CDR3 is made up of 13 amino acids.

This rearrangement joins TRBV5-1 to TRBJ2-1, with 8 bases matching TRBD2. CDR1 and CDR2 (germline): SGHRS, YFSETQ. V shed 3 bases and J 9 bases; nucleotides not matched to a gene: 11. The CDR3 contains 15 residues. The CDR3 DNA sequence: TGCGCCAGCAGCTCTAGCGGGCTTCCGTCCTTTGAGCAGTTCTTC. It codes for CASSSSGLPSFEQFF.

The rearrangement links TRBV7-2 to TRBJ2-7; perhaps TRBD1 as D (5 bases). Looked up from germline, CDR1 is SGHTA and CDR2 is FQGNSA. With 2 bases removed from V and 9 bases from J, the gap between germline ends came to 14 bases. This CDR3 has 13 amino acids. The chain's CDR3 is CASSLRWGPGQYF. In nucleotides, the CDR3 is TGTGCCAGCAGCTTAAGATGGGGCCCCGGGCAGTACTTC.

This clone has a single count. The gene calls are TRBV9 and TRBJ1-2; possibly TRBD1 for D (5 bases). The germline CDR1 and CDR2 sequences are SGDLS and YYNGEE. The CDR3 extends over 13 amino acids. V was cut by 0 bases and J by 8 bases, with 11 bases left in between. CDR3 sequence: CASSVGQGAGYTF. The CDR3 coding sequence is TGTGCCAGCAGCGTAGGGCAGGGTGCGGGCTACACCTTC.

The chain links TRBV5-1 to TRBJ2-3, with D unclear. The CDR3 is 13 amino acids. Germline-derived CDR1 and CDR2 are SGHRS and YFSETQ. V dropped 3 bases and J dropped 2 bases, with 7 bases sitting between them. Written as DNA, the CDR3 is TGCGCCAGCAGCTCCCCGCCCACAGATACGCAGTATTTT. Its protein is CASSSPPTDTQYF.

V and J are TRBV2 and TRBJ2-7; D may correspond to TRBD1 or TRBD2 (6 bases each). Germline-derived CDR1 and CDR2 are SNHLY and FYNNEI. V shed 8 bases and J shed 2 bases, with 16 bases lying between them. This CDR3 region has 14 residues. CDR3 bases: TGTGCCAGCTCAGCCCACGGGGGCACCTACGAGCAGTACTTC. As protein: CASSAHGGTYEQYF. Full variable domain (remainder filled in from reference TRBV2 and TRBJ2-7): EPEVTQTPSHQVTQMGQEVILRCVPISNHLYFYWYRQILGQKVEFLVSFYNNEISEKSEIFDDQFSVERPDGSNFTLKIRSTKLEDSAMYFCASSAHGGTYEQYFGPGTRLTVT.

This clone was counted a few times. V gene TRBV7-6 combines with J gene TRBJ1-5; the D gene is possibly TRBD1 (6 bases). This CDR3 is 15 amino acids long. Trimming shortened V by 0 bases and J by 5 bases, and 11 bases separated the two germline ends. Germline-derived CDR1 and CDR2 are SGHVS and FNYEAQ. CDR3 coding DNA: TGTGCCAGCAGCTTAGCGAGGGGGGCCGATCAGCCCCAGCATTTT. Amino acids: CASSLARGADQPQHF.

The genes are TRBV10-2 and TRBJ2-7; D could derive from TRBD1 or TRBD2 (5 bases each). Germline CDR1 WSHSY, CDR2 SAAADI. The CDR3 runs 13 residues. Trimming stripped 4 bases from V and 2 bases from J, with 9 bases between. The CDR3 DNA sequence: TGCGCCAGCAGTGGAGGGACCACCTACGAGCAGTACTTC. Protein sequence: CASSGGTTYEQYF.

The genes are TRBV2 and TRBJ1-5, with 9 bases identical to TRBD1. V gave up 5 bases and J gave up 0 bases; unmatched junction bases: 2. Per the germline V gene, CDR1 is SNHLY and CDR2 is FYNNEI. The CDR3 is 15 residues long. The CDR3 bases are TGTGCCAGCAGTTCGGACAGGGGTAGCAATCAGCCCCAGCATTTT. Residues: CASSSDRGSNQPQHF.

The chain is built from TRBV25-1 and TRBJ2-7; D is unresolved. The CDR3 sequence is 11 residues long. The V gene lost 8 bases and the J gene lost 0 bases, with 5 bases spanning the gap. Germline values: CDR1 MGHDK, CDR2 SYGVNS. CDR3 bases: TGTGCCAGCCGGAGCTCCTACGAGCAGTACTTC. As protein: CASRSSYEQYF.

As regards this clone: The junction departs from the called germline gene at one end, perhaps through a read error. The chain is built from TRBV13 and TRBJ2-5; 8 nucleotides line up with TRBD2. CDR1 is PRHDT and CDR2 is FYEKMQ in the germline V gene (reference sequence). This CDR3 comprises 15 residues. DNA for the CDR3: TGTGCCAGCAGATTAGCGGGACCTGCCCAAGAGACCCAGTACTTC. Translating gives CASRLAGPAQETQYF.

CDR3 residues: CASSDSGTNTGELFF. The CDR3 coding sequence is TGTGCCAGCAGTGACTCCGGGACAAACACCGGGGAGCTGTTTTTT. This chain connects TRBV6-4 to TRBJ2-2, with D possibly matching TRBD1 (6 bases). CDR1 and CDR2 from the germline V gene are MRHNA and SNTAGT. Trimming pared 0 bases from V and 2 bases from J, leaving 7 bases between. The CDR3 extends over 15 amino acids.

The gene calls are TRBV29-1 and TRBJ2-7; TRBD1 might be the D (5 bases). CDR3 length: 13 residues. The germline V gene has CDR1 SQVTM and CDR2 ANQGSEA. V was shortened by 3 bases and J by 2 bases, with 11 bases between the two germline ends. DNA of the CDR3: TGCAGCGTTGAGAGACCGGACACCTACGAGCAGTACTTC. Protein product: CSVERPDTYEQYF.

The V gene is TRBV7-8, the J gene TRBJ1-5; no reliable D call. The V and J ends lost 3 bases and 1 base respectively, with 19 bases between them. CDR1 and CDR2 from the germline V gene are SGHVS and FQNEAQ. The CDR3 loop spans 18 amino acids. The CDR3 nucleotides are TGTGCCAGCAGCTTCGTTGGCATTTCCGCAGCAAGCAATCAGCCCCAGCATTTT. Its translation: CASSFVGISAASNQPQHF.

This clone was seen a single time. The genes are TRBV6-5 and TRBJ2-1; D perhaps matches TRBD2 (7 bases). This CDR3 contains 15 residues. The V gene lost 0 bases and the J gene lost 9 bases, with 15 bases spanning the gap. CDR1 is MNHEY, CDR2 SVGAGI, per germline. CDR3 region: CASSYSGGRWGEQFF. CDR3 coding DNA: TGTGCCAGCAGTTACTCGGGGGGGCGATGGGGTGAGCAGTTCTTC.

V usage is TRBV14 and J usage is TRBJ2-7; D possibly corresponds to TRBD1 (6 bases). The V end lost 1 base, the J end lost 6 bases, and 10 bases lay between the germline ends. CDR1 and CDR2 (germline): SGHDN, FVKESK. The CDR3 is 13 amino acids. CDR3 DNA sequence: TGTGCCAGCAGCCAAGGCAGGGGTCTCGAGCAGTACTTC. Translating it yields CASSQGRGLEQYF. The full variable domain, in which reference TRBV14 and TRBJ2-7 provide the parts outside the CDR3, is EAGVTQFPSHSVIEKGQTVTLRCDPISGHDNLYWYRRVMGKEIKFLLHFVKESKQDESGMPNNRFLAERTGGTYSTLKVQPAELEDSGVYFCASSQGRGLEQYFGPGTRLTVT.

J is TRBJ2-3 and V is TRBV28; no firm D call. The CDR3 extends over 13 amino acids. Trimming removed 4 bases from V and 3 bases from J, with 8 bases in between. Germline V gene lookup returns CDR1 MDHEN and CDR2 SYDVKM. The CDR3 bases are TGTGCCAGCAGTTCGACTCAGACAGATACGCAGTATTTT. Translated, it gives CASSSTQTDTQYF.

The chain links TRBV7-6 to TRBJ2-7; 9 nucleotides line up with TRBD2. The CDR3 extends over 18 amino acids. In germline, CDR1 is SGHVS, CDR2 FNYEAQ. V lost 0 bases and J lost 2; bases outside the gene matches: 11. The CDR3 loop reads CASSLAPASGEFTYEQYF. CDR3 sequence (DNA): TGTGCCAGCAGCTTAGCGCCGGCTAGCGGGGAGTTCACCTACGAGCAGTACTTC.

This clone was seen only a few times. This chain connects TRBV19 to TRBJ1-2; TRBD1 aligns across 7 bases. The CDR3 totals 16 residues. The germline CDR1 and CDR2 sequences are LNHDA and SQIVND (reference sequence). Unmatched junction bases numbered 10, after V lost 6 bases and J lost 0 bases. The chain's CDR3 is CASSLDRDKANYGYTF. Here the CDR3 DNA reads TGTGCCAGTAGCCTCGACAGGGATAAAGCTAACTATGGCTACACCTTC.

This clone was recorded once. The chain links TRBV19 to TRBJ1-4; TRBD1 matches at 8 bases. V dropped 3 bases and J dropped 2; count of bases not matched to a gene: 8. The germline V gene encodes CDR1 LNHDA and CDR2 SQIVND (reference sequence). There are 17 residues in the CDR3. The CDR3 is CASSMGQGARTNEKLFF. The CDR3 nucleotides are TGTGCCAGTAGTATGGGTCAGGGGGCGCGGACTAATGAAAAACTGTTTTTT.

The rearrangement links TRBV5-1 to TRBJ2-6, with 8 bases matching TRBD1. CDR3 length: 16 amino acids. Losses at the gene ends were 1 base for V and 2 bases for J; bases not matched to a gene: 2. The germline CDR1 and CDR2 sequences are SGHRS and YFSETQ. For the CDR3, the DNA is TGCGCCAGCAGCTTGCAGGGGGCCCCTGGGGCCAACGTCCTGACTTTC. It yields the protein CASSLQGAPGANVLTF.

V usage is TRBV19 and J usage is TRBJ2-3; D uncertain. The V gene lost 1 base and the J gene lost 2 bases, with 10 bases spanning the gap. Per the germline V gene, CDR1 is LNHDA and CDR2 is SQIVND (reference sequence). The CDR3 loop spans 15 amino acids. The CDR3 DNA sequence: TGTGCCAGTAGTATAGGAGCAGGTCACACAGATACGCAGTATTTT. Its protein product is CASSIGAGHTDTQYF.

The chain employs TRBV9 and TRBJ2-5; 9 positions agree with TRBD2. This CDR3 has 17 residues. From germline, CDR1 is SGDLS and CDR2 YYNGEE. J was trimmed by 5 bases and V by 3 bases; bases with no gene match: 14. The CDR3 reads CASSGTWRGGPGETQYF. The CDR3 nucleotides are TGTGCCAGCAGCGGGACTTGGCGGGGGGGCCCGGGTGAGACCCAGTACTTC.

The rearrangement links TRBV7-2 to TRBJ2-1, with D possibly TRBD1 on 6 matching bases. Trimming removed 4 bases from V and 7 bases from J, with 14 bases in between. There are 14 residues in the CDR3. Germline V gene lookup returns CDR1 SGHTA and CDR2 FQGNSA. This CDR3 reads CASSSLQGKNEQFF. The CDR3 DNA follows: TGTGCCAGCAGCTCCCTCCAGGGGAAGAATGAGCAGTTCTTC. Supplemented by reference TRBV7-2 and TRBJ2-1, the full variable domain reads GAGVSQSPSNKVTEKGKDVELRCDPISGHTALYWYRQSLGQGLEFLIYFQGNSAPDKSGLPSDRFSAERTGGSVSTLTIQRTQQEDSAVYLCASSSLQGKNEQFFGPGTRLTVL.

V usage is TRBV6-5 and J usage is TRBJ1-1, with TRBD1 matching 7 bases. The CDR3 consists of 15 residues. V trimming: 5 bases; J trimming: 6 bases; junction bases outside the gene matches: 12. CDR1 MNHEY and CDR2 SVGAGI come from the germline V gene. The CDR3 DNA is TGTGCCAGCAGTACCGTGGCAGGAGGGGGCGCTGAAGCTTTCTTT. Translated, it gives CASSTVAGGGAEAFF.